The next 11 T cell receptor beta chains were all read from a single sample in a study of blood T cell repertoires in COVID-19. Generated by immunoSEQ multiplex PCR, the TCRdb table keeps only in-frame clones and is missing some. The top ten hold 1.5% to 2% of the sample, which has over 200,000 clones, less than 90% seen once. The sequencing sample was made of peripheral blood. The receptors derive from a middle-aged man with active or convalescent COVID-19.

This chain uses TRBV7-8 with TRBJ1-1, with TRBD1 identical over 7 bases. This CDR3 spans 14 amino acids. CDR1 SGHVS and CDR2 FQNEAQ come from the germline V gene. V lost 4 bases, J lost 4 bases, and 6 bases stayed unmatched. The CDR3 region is CASSSPTGSTEAFF. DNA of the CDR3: TGTGCCAGCAGCTCCCCGACAGGGAGCACTGAAGCTTTCTTT.

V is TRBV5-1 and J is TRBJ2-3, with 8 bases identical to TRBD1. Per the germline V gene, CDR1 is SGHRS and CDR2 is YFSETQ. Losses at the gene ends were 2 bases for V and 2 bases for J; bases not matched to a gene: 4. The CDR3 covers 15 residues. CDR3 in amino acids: CASSFQDRDTDTQYF. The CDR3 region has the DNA TGCGCCAGCAGCTTCCAGGACAGGGACACAGATACGCAGTATTTT.

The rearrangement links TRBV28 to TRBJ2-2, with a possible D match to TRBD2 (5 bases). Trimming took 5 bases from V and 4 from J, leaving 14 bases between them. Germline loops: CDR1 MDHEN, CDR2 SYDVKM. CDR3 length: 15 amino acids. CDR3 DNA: TGTGCCAGCAGTCCAGCGGCGTCGGGCACCGGGGAGCTGTTTTTT. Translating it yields CASSPAASGTGELFF.

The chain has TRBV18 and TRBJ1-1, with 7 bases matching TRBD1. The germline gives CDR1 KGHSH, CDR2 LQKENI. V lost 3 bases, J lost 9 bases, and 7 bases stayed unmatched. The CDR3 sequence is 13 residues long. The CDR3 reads CASSPRDSDKAFF. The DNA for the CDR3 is TGTGCCAGCTCACCCCGGGACAGCGACAAAGCTTTCTTT.

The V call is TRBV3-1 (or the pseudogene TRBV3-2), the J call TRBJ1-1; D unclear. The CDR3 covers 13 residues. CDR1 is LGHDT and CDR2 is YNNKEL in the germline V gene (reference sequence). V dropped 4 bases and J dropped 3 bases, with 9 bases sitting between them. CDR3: CASSRLPDTEAFF. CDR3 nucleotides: TGTGCCAGCAGCCGACTCCCCGACACTGAAGCTTTCTTT.

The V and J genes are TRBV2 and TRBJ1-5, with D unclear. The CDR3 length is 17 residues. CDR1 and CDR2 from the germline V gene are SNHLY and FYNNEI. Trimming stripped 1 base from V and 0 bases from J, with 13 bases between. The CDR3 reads CASSEVAVLYSNQPQHF. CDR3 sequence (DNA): TGTGCCAGCAGTGAAGTGGCGGTGTTATATAGCAATCAGCCCCAGCATTTT.

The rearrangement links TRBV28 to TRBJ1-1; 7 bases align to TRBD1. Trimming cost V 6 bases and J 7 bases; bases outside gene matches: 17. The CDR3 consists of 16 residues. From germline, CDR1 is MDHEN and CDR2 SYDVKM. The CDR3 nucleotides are TGTGCCAGCAGACCCTCCACTTCAGGGGGTAAGAATGAAGCTTTCTTT. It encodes CASRPSTSGGKNEAFF.

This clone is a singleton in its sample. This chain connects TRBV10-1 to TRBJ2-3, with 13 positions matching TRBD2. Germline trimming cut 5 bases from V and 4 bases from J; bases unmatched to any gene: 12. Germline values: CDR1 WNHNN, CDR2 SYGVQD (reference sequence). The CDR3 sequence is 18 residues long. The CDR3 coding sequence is TGCGCCAGCAGTCCATCCTTTAGACTAGCGGGGGGTGCAGATACGCAGTATTTT. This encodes CASSPSFRLAGGADTQYF.

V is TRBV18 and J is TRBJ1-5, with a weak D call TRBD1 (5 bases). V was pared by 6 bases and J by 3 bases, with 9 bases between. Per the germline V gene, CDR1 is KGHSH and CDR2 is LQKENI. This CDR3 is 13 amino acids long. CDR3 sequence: CASSGGYNQPQHF. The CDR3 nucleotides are TGTGCCAGCTCGGGGGGGTACAATCAGCCCCAGCATTTT.

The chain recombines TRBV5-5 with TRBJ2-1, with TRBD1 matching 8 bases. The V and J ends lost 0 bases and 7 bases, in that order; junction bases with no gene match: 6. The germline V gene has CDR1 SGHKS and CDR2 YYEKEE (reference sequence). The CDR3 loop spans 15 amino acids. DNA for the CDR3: TGTGCCAGCAGCTTGGGGCAGGGGGCGTTAAATGAGCAGTTCTTC. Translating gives CASSLGQGALNEQFF.

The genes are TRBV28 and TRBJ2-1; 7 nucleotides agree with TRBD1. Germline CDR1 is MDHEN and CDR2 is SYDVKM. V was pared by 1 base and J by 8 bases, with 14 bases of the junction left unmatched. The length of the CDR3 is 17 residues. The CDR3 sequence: CASSLSRHQTGSYEQFF. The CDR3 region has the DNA TGTGCCAGCAGTTTATCCCGTCACCAGACAGGGAGTTATGAGCAGTTCTTC.